This is a list of T cell receptor beta chains from one sample in a study of T cells in Graves' hyperthyroidism and ophthalmopathy. Each CDR3 protein is one row after TCRdb ran MiXCR on the multiplex PCR reads. Here the sample spans approximately 400,000 distinct CDR3 sequences, 15% to 19% being singletons. Source material: blood. These receptor sequences come from a woman under 30 with Graves' hyperthyroidism that later progressed to Graves' ophthalmopathy. Both conserved end residues are part of each CDR3. D genes are given only for firm matches. Clone size is stated in some rows and not others, as once, few, many or a class when expanded.

J gene | clone size | D gene | V gene | CDR3 protein | CDR3 DNA
TRBJ2-2 | many | - | TRBV28 | CASSPRGGDNTGELFF | TGTGCCAGCAGCCCAAGGGGGGGAGACAACACCGGGGAGCTGTTTTTT
TRBJ1-4 | many | - | TRBV27 | CASSPGSLGEKLFF | TGTGCCAGCAGCCCCGGGTCCCTAGGGGAAAAACTGTTTTTT
TRBJ1-4 | - | - | TRBV7-9 | CASSQSGVAGEKLFF | TGTGCCAGCAGCCAATCTGGAGTCGCTGGTGAAAAACTGTTTTTT
TRBJ2-7 | many | TRBD2 | TRBV6-2/TRBV6-3 | CASSYSTSGRLGSEQYF | TGTGCCAGCAGTTACTCGACTAGCGGGAGACTGGGCTCCGAGCAGTACTTC
TRBJ2-3 | many | - | TRBV13 | CASSLEGRTDTQYF | TGTGCCAGCAGCTTAGAGGGTAGAACAGATACGCAGTATTTT
TRBJ1-2 | - | TRBD1 | TRBV20-1 | CSAAGTGIYGYTF | TGCAGTGCTGCCGGGACAGGGATATATGGCTACACCTTC
TRBJ2-6 | - | TRBD1 | TRBV27 | CASSRSPGQRNVLTF | TGTGCCAGCAGCCGATCGCCGGGACAGAGGAACGTCCTGACTTTC
TRBJ1-5 | many | - | TRBV28 | CASSPRTGQSNQPQHF | TGTGCCAGCAGTCCTCGGACCGGGCAGAGCAATCAGCCCCAGCATTTT
TRBJ2-3 | - | - | TRBV27 | CASSFGDRTTDTQYF | TGTGCCAGCAGTTTTGGGGATAGGACCACAGATACGCAGTATTTT
TRBJ2-2 | many | - | TRBV3-1 | CASSQEILTGELFF | TGTGCCAGCAGCCAAGAAATACTCACCGGGGAGCTGTTTTTT
TRBJ2-1 | many | - | TRBV29-1 | CSAILTSYNEQFF | TGCAGCGCTATCTTGACATCCTACAATGAGCAGTTCTTC
TRBJ2-3 | - | TRBD2 | TRBV27 | CASSDPGLALTKDTQYF | TGTGCCAGCAGTGACCCGGGACTAGCGCTAACAAAAGATACGCAGTATTTT
TRBJ2-3 | - | - | TRBV6-4 | CASSDGGLNTQYF | TGTGCCAGCAGTGACGGGGGTTTGAATACGCAGTATTTT
TRBJ2-7 | many | - | TRBV2 | CASSPEFLYEQYF | TGTGCCAGCAGTCCGGAATTTCTCTACGAGCAGTACTTC
TRBJ2-7 | - | TRBD2 | TRBV7-9 | CASSGLAGGVAVHEQYF | TGTGCCAGCAGCGGACTAGCGGGAGGCGTGGCGGTCCACGAGCAGTACTTC
TRBJ1-1 | few | - | TRBV10-1 | CASSESGMNTEAFF | TGCGCCAGCAGTGAATCAGGAATGAACACTGAAGCTTTCTTT
TRBJ2-2 | few | - | TRBV5-1 | CASSLDGFRAGELFF | TGCGCCAGCAGCTTGGACGGGTTCAGGGCCGGGGAGCTGTTTTTT